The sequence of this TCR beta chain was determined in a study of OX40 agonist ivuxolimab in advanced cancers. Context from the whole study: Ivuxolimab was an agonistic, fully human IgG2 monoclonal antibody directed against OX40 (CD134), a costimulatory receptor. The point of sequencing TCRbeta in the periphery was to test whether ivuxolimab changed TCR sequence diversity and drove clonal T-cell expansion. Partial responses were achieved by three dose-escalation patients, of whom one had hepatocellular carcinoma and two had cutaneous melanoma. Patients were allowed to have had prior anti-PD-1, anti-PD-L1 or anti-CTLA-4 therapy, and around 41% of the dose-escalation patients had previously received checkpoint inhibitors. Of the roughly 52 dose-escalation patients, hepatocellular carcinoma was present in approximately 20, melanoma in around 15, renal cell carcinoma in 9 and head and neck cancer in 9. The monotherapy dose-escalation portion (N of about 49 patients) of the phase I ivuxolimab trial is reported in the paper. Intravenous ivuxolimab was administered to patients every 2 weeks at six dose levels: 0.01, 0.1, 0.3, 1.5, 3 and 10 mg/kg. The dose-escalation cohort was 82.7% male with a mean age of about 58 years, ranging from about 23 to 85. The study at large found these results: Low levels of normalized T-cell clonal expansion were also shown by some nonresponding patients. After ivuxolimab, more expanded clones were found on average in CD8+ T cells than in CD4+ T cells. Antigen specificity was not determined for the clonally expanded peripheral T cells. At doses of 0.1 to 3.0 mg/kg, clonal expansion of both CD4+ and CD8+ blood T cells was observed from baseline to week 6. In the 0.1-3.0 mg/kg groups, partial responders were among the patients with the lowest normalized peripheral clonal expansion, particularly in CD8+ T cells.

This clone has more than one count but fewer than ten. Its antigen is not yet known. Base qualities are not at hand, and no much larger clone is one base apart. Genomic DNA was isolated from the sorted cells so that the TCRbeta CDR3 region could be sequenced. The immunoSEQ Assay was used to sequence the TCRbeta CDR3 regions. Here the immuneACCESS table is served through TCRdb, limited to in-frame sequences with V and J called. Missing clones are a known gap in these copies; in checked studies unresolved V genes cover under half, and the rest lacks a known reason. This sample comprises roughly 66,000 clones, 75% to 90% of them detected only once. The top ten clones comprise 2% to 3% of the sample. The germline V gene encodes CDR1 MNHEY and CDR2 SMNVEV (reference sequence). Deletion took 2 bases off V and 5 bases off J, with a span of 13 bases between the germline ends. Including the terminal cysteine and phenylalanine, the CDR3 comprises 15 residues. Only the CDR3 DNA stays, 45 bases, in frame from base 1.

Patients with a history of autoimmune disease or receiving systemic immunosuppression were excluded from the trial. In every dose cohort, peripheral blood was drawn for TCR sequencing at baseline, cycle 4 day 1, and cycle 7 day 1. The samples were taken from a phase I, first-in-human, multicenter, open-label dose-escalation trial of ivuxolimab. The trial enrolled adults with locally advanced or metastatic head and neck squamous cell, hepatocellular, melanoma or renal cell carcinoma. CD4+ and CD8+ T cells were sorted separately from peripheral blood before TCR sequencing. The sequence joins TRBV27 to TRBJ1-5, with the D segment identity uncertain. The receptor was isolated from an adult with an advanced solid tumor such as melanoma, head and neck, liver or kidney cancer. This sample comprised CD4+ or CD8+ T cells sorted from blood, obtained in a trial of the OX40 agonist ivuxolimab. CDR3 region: CASSLGGGQDQPQHF. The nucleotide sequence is TGTGCCAGCAGTTTAGGTGGCGGTCAGGATCAGCCCCAGCATTTT.